Each of the 7 T cell receptor beta chains below was sequenced from the same sample in a study of T cell changes during pregnancy in multiple sclerosis. This table comes from immunoSEQ multiplex PCR, and its TCRdb copy is limited to in-frame clones, with some not included. The table has over 90,000 clones, 90% seen once. The sample consisted of peripheral blood, taken in the second trimester of pregnancy. Receptors were obtained from a female donor in good health, enrolled as a control in a pregnancy study.

The CDR3: CASSPSRQGDTEAFF. CDR3 sequence (DNA): TGTGCCAGCTCACCATCGAGGCAGGGGGATACTGAAGCTTTCTTT. The chain combines TRBV18 with TRBJ1-1; TRBD1 aligns across 7 bases. V dropped 2 bases and J dropped 5; count of bases not matched to a gene: 8. This CDR3 is 15 amino acids long. Germline V CDR1 and CDR2: KGHSH, LQKENI.

The chain links TRBV28 to TRBJ2-5, with 7 bases matching TRBD2. CDR1 is MDHEN, CDR2 SYDVKM, per germline. With V trimmed by 2 bases and J by 1 base, 10 bases remained unmatched. The CDR3 has 17 amino acids. The CDR3 region has the DNA TGTGCCAGCAGTTTAGGTAAAGCTAGCGGTATCCAAGAGACCCAGTACTTC. This gives the protein CASSLGKASGIQETQYF.

The rearrangement uses TRBV4-1 and TRBJ1-3; D remains ambiguous. V was shortened by 3 bases and J by 0 bases, with 12 bases between the two germline ends. Germline V gene lookup returns CDR1 MGHRA and CDR2 YSYEKL. This CDR3 spans 16 amino acids. The chain's CDR3 is CASSQTKQVSGNTIYF. The CDR3 nucleotides read TGCGCCAGCAGCCAGACAAAACAAGTCTCTGGAAACACCATATATTTT.

The chain links TRBV5-1 to TRBJ2-7; 14 positions agree with TRBD2. V lost 4 bases and J lost 2; bases outside the gene matches: 5. Germline CDR1 is SGHRS and CDR2 is YFSETQ. The CDR3 contains 16 residues. CDR3 protein: CASSLGTSGRTYEQYF. CDR3 DNA sequence: TGCGCCAGCAGCCTAGGGACTAGCGGGAGAACCTACGAGCAGTACTTC.

This chain uses TRBV18 with TRBJ2-3; no definite D call. The germline gives CDR1 KGHSH, CDR2 LQKENI. Between the trimmed V and J ends, which lost 6 bases and 0 bases, there was a span of 4 bases. This CDR3 has 12 residues. The CDR3 region has the DNA TGTGCCAGCTCGACTAGCACAGATACGCAGTATTTT. It yields the protein CASSTSTDTQYF.

This chain joins TRBV6-5 and TRBJ1-4; 9 nucleotides align to TRBD1. CDR3 length: 14 amino acids. Per the germline V gene, CDR1 is MNHEY and CDR2 is SVGAGI. V lost 4 bases, J lost 8 bases, and 5 bases stayed unmatched. The CDR3 here is CASSSTGGREKLFF. CDR3 bases: TGTGCCAGCAGTTCGACAGGGGGGCGGGAAAAACTGTTTTTT.

The chain employs TRBV7-9 and TRBJ2-2; maybe TRBD1 (6 bases). The germline V gene has CDR1 SEHNR and CDR2 FQNEAQ (reference sequence). Trimming took off 4 bases at V and 1 base at J, with 10 bases between the two ends. The CDR3 has 15 residues. The CDR3 coding sequence is TGTGCCAGCAGCTGGGGACAACTGAACACCGGGGAGCTGTTTTTT. It yields the protein CASSWGQLNTGELFF.